This T cell receptor beta chain comes out of a study of shared clonotypes between healthy human individuals. Clones were read by immunoSEQ multiplex PCR, and TCRdb kept only the in-frame ones, dropping some. The data contain around 2.5 million clones, under 95% of them seen just once; the ten biggest clones take up roughly 0.39%. Negatively enriched CD4+ T cells were divided by CD45RA into naive and memory. The CDR3 covers 13 residues. V dropped 3 bases and J dropped 6 bases, with 11 bases sitting between them. Germline V gene sequence: CDR1 KGHSH, CDR2 LQKENI. About this clone itself: No antigen is known for it.

Study results and caveats: The four-donor shared clonotypes exceeded non-shared clonotypes in generation probability, with non-shared ones scoring lower. What naive subsets generally showed was a larger estimated richness than memory subsets showed. Between a few donors, naive CD4 clonotypes were shared at a level of around 5.2%.

This TCR derives from a man between 18 and 35 years old in good health. Some clones in this sample may be carry-over from other donors' samples. J is TRBJ1-1 and V is TRBV18, with unresolved D. Sequencing used naive CD4+ T cells from PBMCs. The sample's subset: CD45RA+ positively selected. The CDR3 reads CASSPVFGAEAFF. CDR3 nucleotides: TGTGCCAGCTCACCTGTTTTCGGCGCTGAAGCTTTCTTT. The entire variable domain, with the rest obtained from reference TRBV18 and TRBJ1-1, is as follows: NAGVMQNPRHLVRRRGQEARLRCSPMKGHSHVYWYRQLPEEGLKFMVYLQKENIIDESGMPKERFSAEFPKEGPSILRIQQVVRGDSAAYFCASSPVFGAEAFFGQGTRLTVV.